The present TCR beta chain was sequenced within a study of blood T cell repertoires in COVID-19. The method was immunoSEQ multiplex PCR; TCRdb's version includes in-frame clones alone and lacks a portion of them. This table has about 160,000 clones, just under 95% appearing once. The material sequenced was peripheral blood. This receptor was taken from a woman aged 50 to 60 with acute or convalescent COVID-19.

CDR3 in DNA: TGTGCCAGCTCACCAACAGGGGGTATGGACAATGAGCAGTTCTTC. This translates into CASSPTGGMDNEQFF. The gene calls are TRBV18 and TRBJ2-1; 8 bases are shared with TRBD1. V gave up 2 bases and J gave up 5 bases; unmatched junction bases: 5. The CDR3 totals 15 residues. From germline, CDR1 is KGHSH and CDR2 LQKENI.